The present T cell receptor (beta chain) was sequenced within a study of cytomegalovirus exposure and HLA in healthy donors. Study-wide results and limits: Later on, an analysis showed TCR association rates differing by HLA locus, with DRB1 the most and HLA-C the fewest.

Trimming removed 0 bases from V and 4 bases from J, with 9 bases in between. The CDR3 contains 14 residues. CDR1 is MRHNA and CDR2 is SNTAGT in the germline V gene. Regarding this clone: The antigen is not known. The same CDR3 arises from other DNA sequences in this sample as well.

The primer mix had 60 Vbeta and 13 Jbeta primers. The table came from immunoSEQ multiplex PCR; TCRdb's copy has only in-frame clones and leaves some out. The sample shows around 100,000 clones, over 60% of them seen only once. V usage is TRBV6-4 and J usage is TRBJ1-1; D remains ambiguous. What was sequenced was PBMCs. This receptor was taken from a man younger than 40 in good health and CMV-seropositive. CDR3 nucleotides: TGTGCCAGCAGTGACTCGAGTCGTGGCACTGAAGCTTTCTTT. It encodes CASSDSSRGTEAFF.